This T cell receptor beta chain originates from a study of T cell changes during pregnancy in multiple sclerosis. Germline V gene sequence: CDR1 GTSNPN, CDR2 SVGIG (reference sequence). V was shortened by 5 bases and J by 1 base, with 14 bases between the two germline ends. The CDR3 length is 14 residues. Measured with immunoSEQ multiplex PCR; TCRdb has only the in-frame clones, and not every one. The sample has about 80,000 clones, about 91% seen once. Here the sequenced sample was peripheral blood, taken before pregnancy. This receptor was obtained from a female donor with multiple sclerosis, enrolled in a pregnancy study. V usage is TRBV30 and J usage is TRBJ1-1; D uncertain. CDR3 nucleotides: TGTGCCTGGCTCCCCGTTGGCTCGAACACTGAAGCTTTCTTT. Protein product: CAWLPVGSNTEAFF.